Reported below is one T cell receptor beta chain. This record belongs to a study of blood T cell repertoires in COVID-19. Study background: The United States, Italy and Spain supplied acute and convalescent COVID-19 samples.

The ends lost 3 bases at V and 0 bases at J; junction bases unmatched: 4. CDR1 is SGHDT and CDR2 is YYEEEE in the germline V gene. CDR3 length equals 15 residues. In the original processing: By means of reference gene primer amplification, nucleated cell counts were estimated. Sequenced by immunoSEQ multiplex PCR; TCRdb stores in-frame clones only, minus some. Clone size and V and J calls were adopted from that table, with D and trimming inferred from the DNA. The table includes some 270,000 clones, around 82% detected once. The receptor's source is a human donor with COVID-19, enrolled during active disease. The donor label of this sample is uncertain. Material: peripheral blood. The J gene is TRBJ1-1, the V gene TRBV5-6; 8 bases align to TRBD1. The CDR3 is CASSSGQGLNTEAFF. CDR3 bases: TGTGCCAGCAGCTCAGGACAGGGATTGAACACTGAAGCTTTCTTT.